These T cell receptor beta chains were read from a single sample in a study of blood T cell repertoires in COVID-19. Generated by immunoSEQ multiplex PCR, the TCRdb table keeps only in-frame clones and is missing some. In the table there are 250,000 to 350,000 clones, around 90% of which are singletons. The sample comprised PBMCs or T cells enriched from blood (not recorded which). These receptors originate from a woman aged 25 to 45 who had recovered from COVID-19. Both conserved end residues are part of each CDR3. The D gene is left open where the match is weak. For some rows the clone size is stated as once, few or many, or as a class when expanded; others skip it.

TRBV12-3/TRBV12-4	TRBJ2-7	13	once	TRBD2	CASRPGTNYEQYF	TGTGCCAGCAGACCCGGGACTAACTACGAGCAGTACTTC
TRBV6-5	TRBJ1-3	13	NA	NA	CATYSYSGNTIYF	TGTGCCACGTACAGCTACTCTGGAAACACCATATATTTT
TRBV6-5	TRBJ1-6	15	NA	TRBD1	CASSYQGTDNSPLHF	TGTGCCAGCAGTTACCAAGGGACAGATAATTCACCCCTCCACTTT
TRBV2	TRBJ2-3	15	NA	NA	CASSPLVTLTDTQYF	TGTGCCAGCAGTCCCCTCGTCACCCTAACAGATACGCAGTATTTT
TRBV10-3	TRBJ1-2	14	NA	NA	CAISGWDTYYGYTF	TGTGCCATCAGTGGCTGGGACACCTACTATGGCTACACCTTC
TRBV28	TRBJ1-2	13	NA	TRBD1	CASRRTGGHGYTF	TGTGCCAGCAGGCGGACAGGGGGTCATGGCTACACCTTC
TRBV28	TRBJ2-4	13	NA	TRBD1	CASSPGQGYIQYF	TGTGCCAGCAGTCCCGGACAGGGCTACATTCAGTACTTC
TRBV11-2	TRBJ1-1	15	NA	NA	CASSSRFITGTEAFF	TGTGCCAGCAGCTCCCGGTTCATTACCGGCACTGAAGCTTTCTTT
TRBV27	TRBJ2-5	13	NA	TRBD1	CASSRDRGETQYF	TGTGCCAGCAGTAGGGACAGGGGAGAGACCCAGTACTTC
TRBV30	TRBJ2-1	16	NA	TRBD2	CAWGGLALADYNEQFF	TGTGCCTGGGGAGGACTAGCCCTAGCCGATTACAATGAGCAGTTCTTC
TRBV2	TRBJ2-3	15	NA	NA	CASTGRGSGTDTQYF	TGTGCCAGCACTGGCCGGGGATCCGGCACAGATACGCAGTATTTT
TRBV7-8	TRBJ1-1	11	NA	NA	CASHSGVEAFF	TGTGCCAGCCACTCAGGGGTCGAAGCTTTCTTT
TRBV7-2	TRBJ1-4	16	NA	TRBD1	CASSLVTKTGDEKLFF	TGTGCCAGCAGCTTAGTGACGAAGACAGGGGATGAAAAACTGTTTTTT